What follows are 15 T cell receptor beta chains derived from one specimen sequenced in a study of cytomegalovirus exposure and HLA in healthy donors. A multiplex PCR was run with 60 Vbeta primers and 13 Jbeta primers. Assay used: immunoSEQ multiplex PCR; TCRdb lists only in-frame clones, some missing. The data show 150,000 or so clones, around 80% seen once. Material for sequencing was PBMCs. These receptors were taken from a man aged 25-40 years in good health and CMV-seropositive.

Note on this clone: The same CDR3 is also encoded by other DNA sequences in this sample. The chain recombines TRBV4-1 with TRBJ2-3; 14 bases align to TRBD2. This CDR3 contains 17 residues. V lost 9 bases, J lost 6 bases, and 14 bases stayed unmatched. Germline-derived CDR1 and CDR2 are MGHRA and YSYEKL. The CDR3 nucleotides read TGCGCCAGTAGTCGACAGGGACTAGCGGGAGTATCGGATACGCAGTATTTT. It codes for CASSRQGLAGVSDTQYF.

The CDR3 reads CASSIGLAGYNEQFF. CDR3 DNA: TGTGCCAGTAGTATAGGACTAGCGGGGTACAATGAGCAGTTCTTC. This rearrangement joins TRBV19 to TRBJ2-1, with 11 bases that match TRBD2. Losses at the gene ends were 1 base for V and 4 bases for J; bases not matched to a gene: 0. Germline V gene data show CDR1 as LNHDA and CDR2 as SQIVND (reference sequence). The CDR3 runs to 15 residues.

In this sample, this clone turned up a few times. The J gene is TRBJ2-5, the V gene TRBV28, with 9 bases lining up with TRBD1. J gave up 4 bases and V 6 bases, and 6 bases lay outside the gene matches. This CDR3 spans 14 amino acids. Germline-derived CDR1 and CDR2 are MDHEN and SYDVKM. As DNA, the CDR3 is TGTGCCAGCAGCCCTGGACAGGGGCGAGAGACCCAGTACTTC. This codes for CASSPGQGRETQYF.

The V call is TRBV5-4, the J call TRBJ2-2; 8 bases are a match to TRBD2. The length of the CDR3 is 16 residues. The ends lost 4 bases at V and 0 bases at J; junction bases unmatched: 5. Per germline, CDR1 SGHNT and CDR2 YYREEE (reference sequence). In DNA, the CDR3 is TGTGCCAGCAGCCGACAACTAGCGGCGAACACCGGGGAGCTGTTTTTT. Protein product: CASSRQLAANTGELFF.

The CDR3 loop reads CASSWTSGSSRSYEQYF. Written as DNA, the CDR3 is TGCGCCAGCTCCTGGACTAGCGGGAGTTCCCGCTCCTACGAGCAGTACTTC. The genes are TRBV5-1 and TRBJ2-7, with 13 bases aligning to TRBD2. Germline CDR1 SGHRS, CDR2 YFSETQ. CDR3 size: 17 residues. V was pared by 7 bases and J by 0 bases, with 10 bases of the junction left unmatched.

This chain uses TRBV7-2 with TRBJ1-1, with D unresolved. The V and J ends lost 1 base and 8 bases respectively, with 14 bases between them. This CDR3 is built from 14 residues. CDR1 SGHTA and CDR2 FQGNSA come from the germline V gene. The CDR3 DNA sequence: TGTGCCAGCAGCTTAGTGAGCCTAGCGGGAGAAGCTTTCTTT. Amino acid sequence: CASSLVSLAGEAFF.

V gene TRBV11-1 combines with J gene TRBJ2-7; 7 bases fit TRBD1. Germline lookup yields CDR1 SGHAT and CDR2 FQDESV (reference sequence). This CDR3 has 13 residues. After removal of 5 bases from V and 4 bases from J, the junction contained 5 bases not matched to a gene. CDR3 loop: CASSRTGAYEQYF. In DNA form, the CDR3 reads TGTGCCAGCAGCCGTACAGGGGCTTACGAGCAGTACTTC.

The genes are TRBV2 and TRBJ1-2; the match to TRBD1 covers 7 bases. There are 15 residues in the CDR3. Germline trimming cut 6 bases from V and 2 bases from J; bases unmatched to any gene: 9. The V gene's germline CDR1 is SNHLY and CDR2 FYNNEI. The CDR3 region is CASRIRQGRNYGYTF. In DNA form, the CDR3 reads TGTGCCAGCAGGATTAGACAGGGAAGAAACTATGGCTACACCTTC.

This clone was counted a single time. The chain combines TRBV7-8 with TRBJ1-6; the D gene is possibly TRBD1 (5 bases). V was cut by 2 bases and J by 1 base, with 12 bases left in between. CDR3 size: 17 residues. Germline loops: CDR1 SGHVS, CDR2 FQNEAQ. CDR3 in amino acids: CASSLIWGRSYNSPLHF. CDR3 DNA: TGTGCCAGCAGCTTAATTTGGGGCCGGTCCTATAATTCACCCCTCCACTTT.

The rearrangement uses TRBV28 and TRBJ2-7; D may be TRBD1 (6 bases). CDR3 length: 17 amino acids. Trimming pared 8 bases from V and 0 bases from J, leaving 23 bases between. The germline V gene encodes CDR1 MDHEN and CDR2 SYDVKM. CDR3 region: CASPKNRDRPSSYEQYF. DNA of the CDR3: TGTGCCAGCCCTAAAAACCGAGACAGGCCGAGCTCCTACGAGCAGTACTTC.

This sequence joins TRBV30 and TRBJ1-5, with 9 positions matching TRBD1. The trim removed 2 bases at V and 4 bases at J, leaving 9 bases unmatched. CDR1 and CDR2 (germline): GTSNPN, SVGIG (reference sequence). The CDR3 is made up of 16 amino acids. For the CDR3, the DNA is TGTGCCTGGAGTCACGGGACAGGGTTGGGGAATCAGCCCCAGCATTTT. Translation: CAWSHGTGLGNQPQHF.

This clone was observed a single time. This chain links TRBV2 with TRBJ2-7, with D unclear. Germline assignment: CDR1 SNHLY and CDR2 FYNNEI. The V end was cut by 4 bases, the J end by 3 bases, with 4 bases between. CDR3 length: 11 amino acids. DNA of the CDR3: TGTGCCAGCAGTGTTCTCTACGAGCAGTACTTC. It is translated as CASSVLYEQYF.

CDR3 amino acids: CASRHRPNSYNEQFF. DNA of the CDR3: TGTGCCAGCAGACACCGCCCAAACTCCTACAATGAGCAGTTCTTC. The gene calls are TRBV28 and TRBJ2-1; D remains unclear. Germline V gene data show CDR1 as MDHEN and CDR2 as SYDVKM. The germline V and J ends were trimmed by 6 bases and 0 bases, with 12 bases remaining between them. The CDR3 length is 15 residues. The full variable domain, rest sourced from reference TRBV28 and TRBJ2-1, is DVKVTQSSRYLVKRTGEKVFLECVQDMDHENMFWYRQDPGLGLRLIYFSYDVKMKEKGDIPEGYSVSREKKERFSLILESASTNQTSMYLCASRHRPNSYNEQFFGPGTRLTVL.

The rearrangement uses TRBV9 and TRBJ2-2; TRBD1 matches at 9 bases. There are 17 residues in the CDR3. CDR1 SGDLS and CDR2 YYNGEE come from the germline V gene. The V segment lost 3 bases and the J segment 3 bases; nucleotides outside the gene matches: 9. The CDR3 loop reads CASSGGGGTGYTGELFF. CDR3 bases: TGTGCCAGCAGCGGCGGGGGTGGGACAGGGTACACCGGGGAGCTGTTTTTT. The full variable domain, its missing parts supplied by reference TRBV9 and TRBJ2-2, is DSGVTQTPKHLITATGQRVTLRCSPRSGDLSVYWYQQSLDQGLQFLIQYYNGEERAKGNILERFSAQQFPDLHSELNLSSLELGDSALYFCASSGGGGTGYTGELFFGEGSRLTVL.

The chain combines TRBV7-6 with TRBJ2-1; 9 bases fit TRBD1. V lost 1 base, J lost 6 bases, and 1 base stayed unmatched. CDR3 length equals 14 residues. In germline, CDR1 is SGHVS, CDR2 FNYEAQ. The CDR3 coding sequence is TGTGCCAGCAGCTTAGGACAGGGGGGCAATGAGCAGTTCTTC. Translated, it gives CASSLGQGGNEQFF.